This T cell receptor beta chain emerged from a study of blood T cell repertoires in COVID-19. Study-wide background: In each case, the material was cDNA or gDNA derived from T cells, B-cell-depleted T cells, or PBMCs.

In the authors' workflow: Amplification of reference gene primers was used by the study to estimate nucleated cell counts. Sequencing used immunoSEQ multiplex PCR; TCRdb keeps in-frame clones, though not all of them. V and J calls and clone size are given by that table; D and trimming were obtained from the DNA. The table lists around 15,000 clones, around nine tenths of them singletons. The germline CDR1 and CDR2 sequences are SNHLY and FYNNEI. Trimming stripped 10 bases from V and 4 bases from J, with 13 bases between. The CDR3 extends over 12 amino acids. The rearrangement joins TRBV2 to TRBJ1-2; a weak D match, TRBD1 (6 bases). The receptor's source is a woman in her 70s in a cohort sampled during active or convalescent COVID-19. The sample consisted of peripheral blood. This CDR3 is CATSGQFYGYTF. In nucleotides, the CDR3 is TGTGCCACCTCTGGACAGTTCTATGGCTACACCTTC. The variable domain in full, with the rest retrieved from reference TRBV2 and TRBJ1-2, is EPEVTQTPSHQVTQMGQEVILRCVPISNHLYFYWYRQILGQKVEFLVSFYNNEISEKSEIFDDQFSVERPDGSNFTLKIRSTKLEDSAMYFCATSGQFYGYTFGSGTRLTVV.